This T cell receptor (beta chain) was captured by sequencing in a study of early T cells in non-severe SARS-CoV-2 infection. The V and J ends lost 0 bases and 1 base, in that order; junction bases with no gene match: 4. This CDR3 is built from 16 residues. Germline V gene sequence: CDR1 SGHAT, CDR2 FQNNGV. In TCRdb, the 5' RACE reads were re-called with MiXCR into one record per CDR3 protein. Of about 80,000 distinct CDR3 sequences in the sample, roughly 4.7% were seen once. The chain has TRBV11-2 and TRBJ2-3, with 7 nucleotides matching TRBD2. The clonotype was recovered from an adult who was a healthcare worker with PCR-confirmed SARS-CoV-2 infection or an uninfected control (not recorded which). The sequences come from whole blood, collected at baseline. CDR3 sequence: CASSLEGEGGTDTQYF. DNA of the CDR3: TGTGCCAGCAGCTTAGAGGGGGAGGGAGGCACAGATACGCAGTATTTT.